A single sample gave rise to the 10 T cell receptor beta chains below, sequenced in a study of OX40 agonist ivuxolimab in advanced cancers. Sequencing used immunoSEQ multiplex PCR; TCRdb keeps in-frame clones, though not all of them. The data show 91,000 or so clones, with approximately 94% seen just once and about 0.17% held by the top ten. The starting material was CD4+ or CD8+ T cells sorted from blood, obtained in a trial of the OX40 agonist ivuxolimab. Receptors were obtained from an adult with an advanced solid tumor such as melanoma, head and neck, liver or kidney cancer.

In DNA form, the CDR3 reads TGTGCCAGCAGCCTCGGACAGTTGAACACTGAAGCTTTCTTT. Residues: CASSLGQLNTEAFF. The chain uses TRBV4-2 and TRBJ1-1; a weak D match, TRBD1 (6 bases). V lost 4 bases to trimming and J lost 0 bases, with 9 bases between them. The germline V gene has CDR1 LGHNA and CDR2 YNFKEQ. This CDR3 spans 14 amino acids.

The chain combines TRBV5-1 with TRBJ1-2; the match to TRBD1 covers 7 bases. There are 15 residues in the CDR3. Germline V gives CDR1 SGHRS, CDR2 YFSETQ. Germline trimming cut 4 bases from V and 8 bases from J; bases unmatched to any gene: 14. For the CDR3, the DNA is TGCGCCAGCAGCCTCGACTCCAACAGGGGTGGCGGCTACACCTTC. It codes for CASSLDSNRGGGYTF.

The J gene is TRBJ1-2, the V gene TRBV23-1, with TRBD1 identical over 9 bases. TRBV23-1 is an ORF for which the function is uncertain. This CDR3 spans 17 amino acids. V was clipped by 4 bases and J by 0 bases; unmatched bases: 9. Here the CDR3 DNA reads TGCGCCAGCAGTCCCCGGACAGGGGATAATTCTAACTATGGCTACACCTTC. This gives the protein CASSPRTGDNSNYGYTF.

J is TRBJ1-3 and V is TRBV7-2; D is ambiguous. Per the germline V gene, CDR1 is SGHTA and CDR2 is FQGNSA. CDR3 size: 16 residues. V was cut by 3 bases and J by 0 bases, with 12 bases left in between. CDR3 sequence: CASSLNGGTSGNTIYF. In DNA, the CDR3 is TGTGCCAGCAGCTTGAATGGCGGAACCTCTGGAAACACCATATATTTT.

The rearrangement links TRBV7-8 to TRBJ2-5; D may be TRBD2 (5 bases). The ends were cut back, 7 bases at V and 7 bases at J, with 10 bases in the middle. CDR1 is SGHVS and CDR2 is FQNEAQ in the germline V gene. The CDR3 consists of 11 residues. CDR3 sequence (DNA): TGTGCCAGCAACCTACTAGGGACCCAGTACTTC. Protein sequence: CASNLLGTQYF.

The genes are TRBV7-6 and TRBJ2-1; 7 bases agree with TRBD2. Looked up from germline, CDR1 is SGHVS and CDR2 is FNYEAQ. Germline trimming cut 5 bases from V and 2 bases from J; bases unmatched to any gene: 6. This CDR3 region has 15 residues. This CDR3 reads CASSPVAGAYNEQFF. CDR3 in DNA: TGTGCCAGCAGCCCCGTAGCGGGTGCCTACAATGAGCAGTTCTTC.

This clone was counted a single time. The chain has TRBV28 and TRBJ1-2; D gene uncertain. The CDR3 length is 15 residues. V shed 8 bases and J shed 4 bases, with 20 bases lying between them. Germline loops: CDR1 MDHEN, CDR2 SYDVKM. CDR3 DNA sequence: TGTGCCAGCCGTCCGCCGGCTCCGACTCTCTATGGCTACACCTTC. This gives the protein CASRPPAPTLYGYTF.

The chain employs TRBV9 and TRBJ2-2; D not certain. In germline, CDR1 is SGDLS, CDR2 YYNGEE. Trimming cost V 0 bases and J 3 bases, with 9 bases left between them. The CDR3 loop spans 15 amino acids. CDR3 DNA sequence: TGTGCCAGCAGCGTAGGAACAGTACACACCGGGGAGCTGTTTTTT. Protein: CASSVGTVHTGELFF.

The V call is TRBV5-5, the J call TRBJ2-5, with D tentatively TRBD1 (6 bases). This CDR3 has 16 residues. CDR1 SGHKS and CDR2 YYEKEE come from the germline V gene (reference sequence). The V end lost 0 bases, the J end lost 1 base, and 13 bases lay between the germline ends. CDR3: CASSLGTGRAQETQYF. The CDR3 nucleotides read TGTGCCAGCAGCTTGGGAACAGGGCGAGCCCAAGAGACCCAGTACTTC.

This chain joins TRBV9 and TRBJ2-7, with a tentative D call TRBD2 (5 bases). The CDR3 consists of 13 residues. V lost 1 base, J lost 6 bases, and 11 bases lay in between. Germline CDR1 SGDLS, CDR2 YYNGEE. Here the CDR3 DNA reads TGTGCCAGCAGCGTATCGGACGCGGGCGAGCAGTACTTC. Translated: CASSVSDAGEQYF.